This TCR beta chain was sequenced in a study of neurological immune-mediated disorders (dated by TCRdb to the late 2010s). About the investigation overall: The study compared peripheral blood TCR-beta repertoires of HTLV-I-associated myelopathy (HAM/TSP) patients, multiple sclerosis patients and healthy controls using UMI-based sequencing. The roughly 110 TCR-beta libraries included longitudinal samples, technical triplicates and paired sorted CD4+ and CD8+ T-cell subsets alongside PBMC samples. The cohort included some 66 subjects: approximately 14 with HAM/TSP, some 34 with multiple sclerosis, and approximately 20 healthy controls.

Notes on this clonotype: It has no known antigen specificity. The junction and the germline gene differ at one end; a read error may be behind it.

What the study reported, not specific to this receptor: TCR clonal expansion was highest in HAM/TSP patients and lowest in MS patients, with MS patients falling below even healthy controls. No identical CDR3 amino acid sequences were found to be shared among expanded clones across subjects, suggesting that TCR-beta repertoires were private in all groups.

The healthy controls were volunteers from blood banks in Maryland, USA. For the unsorted PBMC libraries, 2 million PBMCs were stored in RNAlater at -80 degrees C until RNA extraction and were used to generate the libraries. PBMCs were separated from peripheral blood using Ficoll-Hypaque density gradient centrifugation and then cryopreserved in liquid nitrogen. For CDR1 and CDR2, the germline V gene lists SGHRS and YFSETQ. Including the terminal cysteine and phenylalanine, the CDR3 comprises 16 residues. Of the read, only the CDR3 DNA is kept; its 48 bases are in frame from base 1. To synthesize cDNA, template-switch 5'RACE was performed with a primer carrying a 10-nucleotide random unique molecular identifier so that each TCR transcript was tagged. Every sequencing run yielded over 190 million TCR-beta sequences covering 15-18 subjects. The RNeasy kit was used to extract total RNA. The KAPA Real-time Library Amplification kit was used to amplify TCR-beta VDJ regions with primers targeting the TCR constant region and the 5'RACE anchor. Sample indexes and Illumina adaptors were added in a first PCR, and a second PCR then increased library yield. After Ampure bead purification, the TCR product of roughly 650 bp was size-selected on a 2% E-gel SizeSelection system. Before pooling, libraries had their quality checked on a Bioanalyzer, their concentration measured with Qubit, and their quantity determined with the Kapa Library Quantification kit. Libraries were sequenced paired-end 2 x 150 bp on an Illumina HiSeq 2500. To increase sequence diversity, about 24-32% phiX was spiked into each library pool. Per the source publication's procedure: The quality-filtered reads were processed with the UMI-based MiGEC pipeline, whose error correction step removed more than 80% of the raw TCR sequences. IMGT germline references were used for aligning VDJ genes, and each clonotype was defined as a unique CDR3 amino acid sequence together with its V-J genes. Clonal expansion, Shannon diversity and CDR3 relatedness were evaluated with VDJtools (CalcPairwiseDistances, ClusterSamples), while phylogenetic trees were built in CLCbio workbench. A clone was classed as expanded if it had 8 or more unique UMIs, a cutoff based on coefficient-of-variation modelling across technical triplicates. TCRdb reran the public reads through fastp at Q25 and MiXCR, keeping productive beta chains. One record per CDR3 amino acid sequence lists the most common genes and DNA. These V and J calls rely on TCRdb rather than the paper's analysis. Across this sample there are under 60,000 distinct CDR3 sequences, with around a sixth seen only once. The top ten constitute 4% to 4.5% of the sample.

The source is a man in his sixties in good health. The sample was PBMCs. Recombination joined TRBV5-1 with TRBJ2-7; a confident D gene designation cannot be given. The CDR3 reads CAISFAVPRSSYEQYF. The nucleotides are TGCGCCATCAGCTTTGCGGTTCCTCGGAGCTCCTACGAGCAGTACTTC.